The rows below give T cell receptor beta chains drawn from one sample of a study of TIL therapy for anti-PD-1-resistant metastatic lung cancer. Profiled with immunoSEQ multiplex PCR; TCRdb holds only in-frame clones, not every one. The sample has 50,000 to 70,000 clones; approximately 78% are singletons. The starting material was blood, obtained at baseline. These receptor sequences come from a person between 25 and 80 years old with non-small cell lung cancer. Each CDR3 is given with its conserved first and last residue.

11	TRBV12-3/TRBV12-4	TRBJ2-3	CASSLIDTQYF
14	TRBV6-2/TRBV6-3	TRBJ2-1	CASSLRDLYNEQFF
16	TRBV7-8	TRBJ1-1	CASSLAGGATNTEAFF
15	TRBV2	TRBJ2-5	CASRSGLAGQETQYF
12	TRBV5-6	TRBJ2-1	CASSKGRTEQFF
16	TRBV20-1	TRBJ2-1	CSASGASGRSYNEQFF
15	TRBV7-2	TRBJ1-1	CASSRLGQLNTEAFF
14	TRBV7-3	TRBJ1-1	CASSQDGQNTEAFF
13	TRBV30	TRBJ2-5	CAWSAGAQETQYF
13	TRBV6-5	TRBJ1-5	CASSFRDSQPQHF
14	TRBV7-2	TRBJ2-7	CASSFVGQGGEQYF
13	TRBV28	TRBJ2-7	CASIPGQTYEQYF
15	TRBV7-2	TRBJ2-7	CASSSYRDRGSEQYF
17	TRBV3-1/TRBV3-2	TRBJ2-3	CASSQDRRTGVTDTQYF
15	TRBV29-1	TRBJ1-1	CSVLPTGTGTTEAFF
15	TRBV5-1	TRBJ2-7	CASSLVGTGGNEQYF
16	TRBV24-1	TRBJ1-5	CATSDPQGKDGQPQHF
13	TRBV12-3/TRBV12-4	TRBJ2-5	CASSWGSGETQYF
16	TRBV25-1	TRBJ2-1	CASSELGRAENNEQFF
16	TRBV11-2	TRBJ1-3	CASSSTGGSAGNTIYF
15	TRBV7-2	TRBJ2-1	CASSFLAGQAREQFF
14	TRBV4-2	TRBJ1-6	CASSQTGSESPLHF
15	TRBV4-1	TRBJ1-1	CASSQAGSLNTEAFF
13	TRBV11-3	TRBJ2-7	CASSLVPSYEQYF
15	TRBV11-3	TRBJ2-1	CASSLAKSSYNEQFF
14	TRBV30	TRBJ2-1	CAWIGSNSYNEQFF
12	TRBV11-2	TRBJ2-1	CASSLDLNEQFF
19	TRBV27	TRBJ2-7	CASRFNGGLAGGQTYEQYF
15	TRBV7-3	TRBJ2-1	CASSSTSGGYNEQFF
15	TRBV13	TRBJ1-1	CASSFLPRANTEAFF